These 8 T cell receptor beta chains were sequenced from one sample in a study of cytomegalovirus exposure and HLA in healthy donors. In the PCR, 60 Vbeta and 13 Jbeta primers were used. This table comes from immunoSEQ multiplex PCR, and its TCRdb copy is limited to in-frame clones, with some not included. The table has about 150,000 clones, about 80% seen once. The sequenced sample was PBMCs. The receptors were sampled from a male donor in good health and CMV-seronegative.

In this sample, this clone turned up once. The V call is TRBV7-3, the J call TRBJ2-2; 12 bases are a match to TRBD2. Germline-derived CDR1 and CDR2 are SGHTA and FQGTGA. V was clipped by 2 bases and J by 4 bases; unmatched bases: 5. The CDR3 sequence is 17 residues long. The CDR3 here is CASSLLAGGPGTGELFF. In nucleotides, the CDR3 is TGTGCCAGCAGCTTACTAGCGGGAGGGCCGGGCACCGGGGAGCTGTTTTTT.

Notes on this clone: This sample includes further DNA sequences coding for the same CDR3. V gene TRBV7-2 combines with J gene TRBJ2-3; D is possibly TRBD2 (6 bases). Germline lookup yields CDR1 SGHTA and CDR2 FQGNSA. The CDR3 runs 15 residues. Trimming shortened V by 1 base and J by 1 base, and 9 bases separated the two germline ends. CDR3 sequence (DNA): TGTGCCAGCAGCTTAGTCGGGGGAGGCACAGATACGCAGTATTTT. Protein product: CASSLVGGGTDTQYF.

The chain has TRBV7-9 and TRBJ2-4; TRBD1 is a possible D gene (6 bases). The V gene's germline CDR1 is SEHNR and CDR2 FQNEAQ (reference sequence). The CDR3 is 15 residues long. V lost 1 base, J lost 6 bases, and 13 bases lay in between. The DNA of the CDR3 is TGTGCCAGCAGCTTAGTCCGACAGGTTCTAAACATTCAGTACTTC. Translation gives CASSLVRQVLNIQYF.

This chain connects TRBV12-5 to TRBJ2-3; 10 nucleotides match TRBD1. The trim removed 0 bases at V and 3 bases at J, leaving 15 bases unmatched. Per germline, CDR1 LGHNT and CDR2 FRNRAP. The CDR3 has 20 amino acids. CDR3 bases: TGTGCTAGTGGTTTGGTACCCTACGACTATGACAGGGGGCGAACAGATACGCAGTATTTT. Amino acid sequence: CASGLVPYDYDRGRTDTQYF. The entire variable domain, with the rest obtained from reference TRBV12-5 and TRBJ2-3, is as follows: DARVTQTPRHKVTEMGQEVTMRCQPILGHNTVFWYRQTMMQGLELLAYFRNRAPLDDSGMPKDRFSAEMPDATLATLKIQPSEPRDSAVYFCASGLVPYDYDRGRTDTQYFGPGTRLTVL.

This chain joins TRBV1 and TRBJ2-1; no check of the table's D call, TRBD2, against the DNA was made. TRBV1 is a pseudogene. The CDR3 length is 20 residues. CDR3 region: CTSSQIRLAGVGSSYNEQFF. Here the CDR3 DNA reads TGCACCAGCAGCCAAATTCGCCTAGCGGGGGTCGGGAGCTCCTACAATGAGCAGTTCTTC.

This CDR3 is CASSPTGITEAFF. The DNA of the CDR3 is TGTGCCAGCTCACCTACAGGGATCACTGAAGCTTTCTTT. The chain couples TRBV18 to TRBJ1-1; maybe TRBD1 (6 bases). The CDR3 sequence is 13 residues long. V shed 3 bases and J shed 4 bases, with 9 bases lying between them. Germline V lookup: CDR1 KGHSH, CDR2 LQKENI.

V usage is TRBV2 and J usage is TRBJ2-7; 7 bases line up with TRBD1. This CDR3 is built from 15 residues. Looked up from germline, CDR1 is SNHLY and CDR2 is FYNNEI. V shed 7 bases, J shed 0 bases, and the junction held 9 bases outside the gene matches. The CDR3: CASTKDREISYEQYF. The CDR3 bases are TGTGCCAGCACTAAAGACAGGGAGATCTCCTACGAGCAGTACTTC.

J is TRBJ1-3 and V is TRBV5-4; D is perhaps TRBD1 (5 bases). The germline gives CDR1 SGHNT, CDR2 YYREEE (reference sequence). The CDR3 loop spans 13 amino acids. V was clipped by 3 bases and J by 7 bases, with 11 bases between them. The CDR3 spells CASSSSGRNTIYF. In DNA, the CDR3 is TGTGCCAGCAGCTCGTCAGGGAGGAACACCATATATTTT.